Included here is one T cell receptor beta chain sequence, with context. The antigen is unknown. This entry belongs to a study of blood T cells in healthy people across ages. The CDR3 length is 16 residues. V shed 0 bases and J 3 bases; nucleotides not matched to a gene: 5. Germline loops: CDR1 MNHEY, CDR2 SVGAGI. Through a sample-barcoded 5' primer and a J-beta primer mix, a second PCR was run for 7 to 11 cycles. TCRdb reprocessed the 5' RACE reads via MiXCR and lists one record per CDR3 protein. The sample has 1.5 million to 2 million distinct CDR3 sequences, 30% to 35% seen once. Total RNA, at least 6 micrograms per sample, came from PBMCs. Notes on the study in general: Roughly linear declines in TCR beta diversity per million T cells occurred with age.

This clonotype originated in a woman between 25 and 40 years old in good health. Sequencing used blood. The chain has TRBV6-5 and TRBJ2-1, with TRBD1 matching over 7 bases. CDR3 in DNA: TGTGCCAGCAGTTACTCCCAGGGGGAGTTCTACAATGAGCAGTTCTTC. It encodes CASSYSQGEFYNEQFF.